The entry that follows covers one T cell receptor (beta chain) sequence. This entry is derived from a study of shared clonotypes between healthy human individuals. The protocol was immunoSEQ multiplex PCR, while the TCRdb copy is restricted to in-frame clones and leaves out a portion. The sample lists about 1.9 million clones, 90% to 95% seen once, with 1.5% to 2% in the top ten. Positive CCR7 selection of CD45RO-negative cells yielded the naive CD8 cells, and terminally differentiated effector memory CD45RA+ cells were excluded. All participating donors were Caucasian adults from Nashville, Tennessee. CDR3 length: 15 amino acids. V shed 1 base and J shed 3 bases, with 10 bases lying between them. Germline loops: CDR1 MGHRA, CDR2 YSYEKL.

The receptor comes from a man aged 18 to 30 in good health. Some clones in this sample may be carry-over from other donors' samples. The rearrangement joins TRBV4-1 to TRBJ2-1; D not certain. Input material: naive CD8+ T cells from PBMCs. Here the CDR3 DNA reads TGCGCCAGCAGCCAAGTAGGGTTCCGCTACAATGAGCAGTTCTTC. Protein sequence: CASSQVGFRYNEQFF.